The rows below give T cell receptor beta chains drawn from one sample of a study of CD8+CD57+ T cells in acquired aplastic anemia. A single record per CDR3 protein comes from TCRdb applying MiXCR to the reads. The data show roughly 300,000 distinct CDR3 sequences, roughly 50% seen once. The sample taken for sequencing was sorted CD4+, CD8+, or CD8+CD57+ T cells (not recorded which) from PBMCs. The receptors stem from a human donor with severe aplastic anemia or a healthy control (not recorded which). The CDR3 runs from the conserved cysteine through the conserved F or W. Each record gives: V gene, J gene, CDR3 protein.

TRBV20-1,TRBJ2-7,CSARPTMGGMSYEQYF
TRBV5-1,TRBJ2-3,CASSFSGTSRDTQYF
TRBV19,TRBJ1-1,CAVGRGAAEAFF
TRBV7-8,TRBJ2-3,CASSRLTGIEQYF
TRBV12-3/TRBV12-4,TRBJ1-1,CACGRNAPEAFF
TRBV2,TRBJ2-1,CASEGAGGYEQFF
TRBV11-3,TRBJ2-7,CASSLGTGSFYEQYF
TRBV10-3,TRBJ2-2,CAISEGVRGRNPGGLFF
TRBV7-2,TRBJ2-7,CASSLRPRDRSSYGQYF
TRBV2,TRBJ2-7,CASSPTGLDFYEQYF
TRBV7-9,TRBJ2-5,CVSSLGAGGQETQYF
TRBV15,TRBJ2-1,CATRGVHEQFF
TRBV7-9,TRBJ2-7,CASSLGTSMVQYF
TRBV9,TRBJ2-5,CASSADLQETQYF